The text below deals with one T cell receptor (beta chain). The antigen is not known. This sample was taken from a study of cytomegalovirus exposure and HLA in healthy donors. Study-level findings and limits: An analysis done earlier found most TCR beta V segments productive about 87% or about 30% of the time.

A multiplex PCR was run with 60 Vbeta primers and 13 Jbeta primers. The method was immunoSEQ multiplex PCR; TCRdb's version includes in-frame clones alone and lacks a portion of them. This table holds fewer than 200,000 clones, 83% found once. Germline trimming cut 0 bases from V and 0 bases from J; bases unmatched to any gene: 3. The germline CDR1 and CDR2 sequences are SGDLS and YYNGEE. The CDR3 contains 16 residues. The chain links TRBV9 to TRBJ2-4; 7 positions agree with TRBD2. Material for sequencing was PBMCs. This TCR was sampled from a man between 50 and 59 years old in good health and CMV-seronegative. CDR3 region: CASSVEGGLAKNIQYF. The CDR3 bases are TGTGCCAGCAGCGTAGAGGGAGGGTTAGCCAAAAACATTCAGTACTTC. The full variable domain, in which reference TRBV9 and TRBJ2-4 provide the parts outside the CDR3, is DSGVTQTPKHLITATGQRVTLRCSPRSGDLSVYWYQQSLDQGLQFLIQYYNGEERAKGNILERFSAQQFPDLHSELNLSSLELGDSALYFCASSVEGGLAKNIQYFGAGTRLSVL.